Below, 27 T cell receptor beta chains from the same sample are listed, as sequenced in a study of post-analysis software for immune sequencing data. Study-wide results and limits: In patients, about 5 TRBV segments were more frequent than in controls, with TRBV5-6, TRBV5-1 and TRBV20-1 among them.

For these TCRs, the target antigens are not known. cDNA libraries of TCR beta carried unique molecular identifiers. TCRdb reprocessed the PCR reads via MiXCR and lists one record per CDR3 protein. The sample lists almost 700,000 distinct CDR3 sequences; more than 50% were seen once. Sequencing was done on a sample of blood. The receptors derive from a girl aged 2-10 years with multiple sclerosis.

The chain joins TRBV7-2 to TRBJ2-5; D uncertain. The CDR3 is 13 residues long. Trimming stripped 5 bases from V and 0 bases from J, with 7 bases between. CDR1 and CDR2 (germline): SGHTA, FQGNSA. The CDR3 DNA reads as TGTGCCAGCAGCCTTTCGTACCAAGAGACCCAGTACTTC. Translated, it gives CASSLSYQETQYF.

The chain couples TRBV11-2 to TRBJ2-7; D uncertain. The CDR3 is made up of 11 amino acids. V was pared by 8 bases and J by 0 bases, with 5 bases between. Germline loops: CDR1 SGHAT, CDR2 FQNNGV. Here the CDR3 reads CASELSYEQYF. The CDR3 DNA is TGTGCCAGCGAGCTCTCCTACGAGCAGTACTTC.

The CDR3 loop is CASSSSTSSTDTQYF. DNA for the CDR3: TGTGCCAGCAGCTCATCGACCTCTAGCACAGATACGCAGTATTTT. The chain employs TRBV7-8 and TRBJ2-3; D is unresolved. This CDR3 has 15 residues. CDR1 SGHVS and CDR2 FQNEAQ come from the germline V gene. Trimming stripped 4 bases from V and 0 bases from J, with 11 bases between. Full variable domain (missing parts from reference TRBV7-8 and TRBJ2-3): GAGVSQSPRYKVAKRGQDVALRCDPISGHVSLFWYQQALGQGPEFLTYFQNEAQLDKSGLPSDRFFAERPEGSVSTLKIQRTQQEDSAVYLCASSSSTSSTDTQYFGPGTRLTVL.

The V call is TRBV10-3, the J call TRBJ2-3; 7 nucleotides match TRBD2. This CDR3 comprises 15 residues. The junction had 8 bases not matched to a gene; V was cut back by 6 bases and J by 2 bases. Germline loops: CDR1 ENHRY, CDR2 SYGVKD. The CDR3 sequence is CAISRDYQSTDTQYF. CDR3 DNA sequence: TGTGCCATCAGCCGGGACTACCAATCCACAGATACGCAGTATTTT.

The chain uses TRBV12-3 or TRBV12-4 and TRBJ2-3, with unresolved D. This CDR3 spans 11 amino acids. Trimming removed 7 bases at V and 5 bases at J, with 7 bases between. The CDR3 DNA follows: TGTGCCAGCACAGGAAAAGATACGCAGTATTTT. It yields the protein CASTGKDTQYF.

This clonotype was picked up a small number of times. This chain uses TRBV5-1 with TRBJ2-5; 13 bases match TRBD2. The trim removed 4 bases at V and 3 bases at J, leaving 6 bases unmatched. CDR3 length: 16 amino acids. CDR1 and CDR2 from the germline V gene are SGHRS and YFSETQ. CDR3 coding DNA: TGCGCCAGCAGCGTGACTAGCGGGGGGACAAAAGAGACCCAGTACTTC. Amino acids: CASSVTSGGTKETQYF.

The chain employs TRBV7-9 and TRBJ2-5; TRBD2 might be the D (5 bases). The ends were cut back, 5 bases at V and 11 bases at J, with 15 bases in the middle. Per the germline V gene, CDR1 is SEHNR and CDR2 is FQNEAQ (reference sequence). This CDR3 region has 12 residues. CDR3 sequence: CASSVIANEQYF. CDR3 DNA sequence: TGTGCCAGCAGCGTGATAGCGAATGAGCAGTACTTC.

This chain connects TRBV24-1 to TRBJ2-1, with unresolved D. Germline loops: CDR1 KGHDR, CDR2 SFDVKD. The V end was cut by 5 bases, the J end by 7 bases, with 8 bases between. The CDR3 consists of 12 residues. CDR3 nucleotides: TGTGCCACCAGTGGGGTGGGGAATGAGCAGTTCTTC. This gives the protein CATSGVGNEQFF.

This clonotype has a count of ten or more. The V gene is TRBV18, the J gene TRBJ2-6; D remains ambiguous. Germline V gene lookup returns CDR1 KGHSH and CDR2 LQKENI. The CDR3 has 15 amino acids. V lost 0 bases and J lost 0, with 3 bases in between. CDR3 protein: CASSPPSSGANVLTF. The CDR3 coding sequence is TGTGCCAGCTCACCACCTTCCTCTGGGGCCAACGTCCTGACTTTC.

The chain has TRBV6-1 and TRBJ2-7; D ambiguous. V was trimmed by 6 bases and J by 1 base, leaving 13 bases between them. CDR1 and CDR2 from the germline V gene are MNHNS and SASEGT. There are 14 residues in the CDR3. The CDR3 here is CASRSVARSYEQYF. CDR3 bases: TGTGCCAGCAGATCAGTGGCCCGGTCCTACGAGCAGTACTTC.

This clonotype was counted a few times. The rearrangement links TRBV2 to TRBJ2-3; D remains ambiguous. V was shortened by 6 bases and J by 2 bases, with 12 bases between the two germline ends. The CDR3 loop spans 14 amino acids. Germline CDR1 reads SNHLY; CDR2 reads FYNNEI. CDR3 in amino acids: CASRTPPSTDTQYF. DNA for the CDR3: TGTGCCAGCAGGACTCCACCCTCCACAGATACGCAGTATTTT.

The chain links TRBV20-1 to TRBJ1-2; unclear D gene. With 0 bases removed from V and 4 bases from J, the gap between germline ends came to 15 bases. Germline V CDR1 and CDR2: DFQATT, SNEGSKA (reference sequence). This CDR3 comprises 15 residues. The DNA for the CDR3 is TGCAGTGCTAGAGATACGGCAGGAGAATCCTATGGCTACACCTTC. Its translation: CSARDTAGESYGYTF.

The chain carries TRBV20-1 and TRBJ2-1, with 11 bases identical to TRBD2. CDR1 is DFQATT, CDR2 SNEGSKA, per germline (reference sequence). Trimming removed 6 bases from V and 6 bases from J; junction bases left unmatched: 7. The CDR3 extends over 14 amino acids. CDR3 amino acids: CSAENSGRGNEQFF. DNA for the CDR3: TGCAGTGCGGAAAATAGCGGGAGGGGCAATGAGCAGTTCTTC.

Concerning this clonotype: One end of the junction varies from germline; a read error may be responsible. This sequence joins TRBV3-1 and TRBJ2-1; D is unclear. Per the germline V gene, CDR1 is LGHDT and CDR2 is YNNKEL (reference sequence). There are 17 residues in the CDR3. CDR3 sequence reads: CVSSQVRSATVDNEQFF. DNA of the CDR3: TGTGTCAGCAGCCAAGTCAGGTCGGCTACCGTTGACAATGAGCAGTTCTTC.

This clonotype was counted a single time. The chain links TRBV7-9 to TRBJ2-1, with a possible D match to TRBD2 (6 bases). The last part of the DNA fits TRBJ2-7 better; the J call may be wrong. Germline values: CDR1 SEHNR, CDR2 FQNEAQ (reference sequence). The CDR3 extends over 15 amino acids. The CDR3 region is CASSSRGNSYNEQYF. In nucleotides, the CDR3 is TGTGCCAGCAGCTCCCGGGGGAACTCCTACAATGAGCAGTACTTC.

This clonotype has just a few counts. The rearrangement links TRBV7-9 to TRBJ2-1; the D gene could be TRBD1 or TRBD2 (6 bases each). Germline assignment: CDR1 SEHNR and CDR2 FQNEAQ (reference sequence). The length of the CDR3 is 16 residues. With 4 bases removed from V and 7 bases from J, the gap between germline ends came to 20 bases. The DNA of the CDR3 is TGTGCCAGCAGCTGGGCCTCGGGGGCATTATTTAATGAGCAGTTCTTC. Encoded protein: CASSWASGALFNEQFF.

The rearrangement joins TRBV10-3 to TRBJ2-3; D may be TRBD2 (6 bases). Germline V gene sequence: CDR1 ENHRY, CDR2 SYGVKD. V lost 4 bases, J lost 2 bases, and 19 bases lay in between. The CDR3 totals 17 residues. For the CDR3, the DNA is TGTGCCATCAGTGGGGGGGTAGCGGACTCCTCCACAGATACGCAGTATTTT. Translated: CAISGGVADSSTDTQYF.

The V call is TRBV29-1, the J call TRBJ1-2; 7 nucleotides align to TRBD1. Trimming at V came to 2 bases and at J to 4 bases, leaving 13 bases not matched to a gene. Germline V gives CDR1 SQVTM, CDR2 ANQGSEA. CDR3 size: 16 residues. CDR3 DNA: TGCAGCGTTGAATTAATTGGGACAGTCTCGTCCTATGGCTACACCTTC. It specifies CSVELIGTVSSYGYTF.

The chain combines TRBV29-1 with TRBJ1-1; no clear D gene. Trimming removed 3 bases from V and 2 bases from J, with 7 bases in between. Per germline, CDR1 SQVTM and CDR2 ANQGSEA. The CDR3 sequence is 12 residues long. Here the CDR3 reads CSVDTHNTEAFF. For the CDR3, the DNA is TGCAGCGTTGACACACATAACACTGAAGCTTTCTTT.

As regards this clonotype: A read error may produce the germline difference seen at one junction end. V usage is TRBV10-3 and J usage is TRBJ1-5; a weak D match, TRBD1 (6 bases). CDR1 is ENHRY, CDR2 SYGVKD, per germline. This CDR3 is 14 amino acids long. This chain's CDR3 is CAISGEQGNQPQHF. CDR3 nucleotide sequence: TGTGCCATCAGTGGAGAACAGGGCAACCAGCCCCAGCATTTT.

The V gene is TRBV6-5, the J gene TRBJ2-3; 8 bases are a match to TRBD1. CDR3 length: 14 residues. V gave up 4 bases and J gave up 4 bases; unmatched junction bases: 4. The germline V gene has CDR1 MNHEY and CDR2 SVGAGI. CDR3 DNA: TGTGCCAGCAGTTCCATACAGGGGGCAGATACGCAGTATTTT. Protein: CASSSIQGADTQYF.

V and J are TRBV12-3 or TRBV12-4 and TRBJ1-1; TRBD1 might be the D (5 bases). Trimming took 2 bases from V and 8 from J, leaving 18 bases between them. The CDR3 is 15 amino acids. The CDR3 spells CASSLRSGMGTEAFF. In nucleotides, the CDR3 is TGTGCCAGCAGTTTAAGGTCAGGGATGGGAACGGAAGCTTTCTTT.

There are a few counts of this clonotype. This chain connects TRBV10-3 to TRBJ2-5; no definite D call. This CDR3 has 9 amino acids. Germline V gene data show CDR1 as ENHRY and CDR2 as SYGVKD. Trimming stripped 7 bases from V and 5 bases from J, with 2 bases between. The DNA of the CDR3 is TGTGCCATCAAGGAGACCCAGTACTTC. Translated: CAIKETQYF.

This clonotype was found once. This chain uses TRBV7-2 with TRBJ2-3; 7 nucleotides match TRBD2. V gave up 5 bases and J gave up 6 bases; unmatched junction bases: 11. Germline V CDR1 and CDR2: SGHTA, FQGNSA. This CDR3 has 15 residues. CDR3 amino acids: CASSLGLAAVDTQYF. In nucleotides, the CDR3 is TGTGCCAGCAGCCTGGGGCTAGCGGCTGTGGATACGCAGTATTTT.

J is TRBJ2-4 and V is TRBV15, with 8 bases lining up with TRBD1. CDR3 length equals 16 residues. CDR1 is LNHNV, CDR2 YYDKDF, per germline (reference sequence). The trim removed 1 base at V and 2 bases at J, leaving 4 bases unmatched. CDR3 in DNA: TGTGCCACCAGCAGAGCGACAGGGGCATCCAAAAACATTCAGTACTTC. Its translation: CATSRATGASKNIQYF.

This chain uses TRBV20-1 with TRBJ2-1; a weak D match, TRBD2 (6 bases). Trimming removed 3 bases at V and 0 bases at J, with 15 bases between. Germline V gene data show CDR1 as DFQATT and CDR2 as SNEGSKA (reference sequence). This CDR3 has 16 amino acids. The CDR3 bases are TGCAGTGCTAGCAAGATAGCGGTCGGCTCCTACAATGAGCAGTTCTTC. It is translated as CSASKIAVGSYNEQFF.

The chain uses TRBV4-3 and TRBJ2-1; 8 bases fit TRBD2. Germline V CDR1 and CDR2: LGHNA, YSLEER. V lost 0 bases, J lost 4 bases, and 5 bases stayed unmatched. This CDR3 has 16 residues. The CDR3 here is CASSQEPPGGYNEQFF. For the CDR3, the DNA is TGCGCCAGCAGCCAAGAGCCACCGGGGGGGTACAATGAGCAGTTCTTC.